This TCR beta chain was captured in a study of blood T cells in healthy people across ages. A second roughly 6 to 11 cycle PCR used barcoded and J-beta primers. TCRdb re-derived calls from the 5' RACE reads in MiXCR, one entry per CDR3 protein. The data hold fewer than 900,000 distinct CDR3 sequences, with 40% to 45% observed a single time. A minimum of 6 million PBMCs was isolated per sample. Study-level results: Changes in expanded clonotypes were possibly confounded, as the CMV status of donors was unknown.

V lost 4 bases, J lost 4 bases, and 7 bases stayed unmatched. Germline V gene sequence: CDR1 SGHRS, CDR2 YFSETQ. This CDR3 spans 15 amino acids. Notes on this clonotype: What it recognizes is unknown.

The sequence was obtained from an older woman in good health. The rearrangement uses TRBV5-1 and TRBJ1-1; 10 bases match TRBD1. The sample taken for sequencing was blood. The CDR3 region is CASSAGQGMVTEAFF. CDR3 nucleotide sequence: TGCGCCAGCAGCGCGGGACAGGGGATGGTCACTGAAGCTTTCTTT.